This T cell receptor (beta chain) emerged from a study of T cells in Graves' hyperthyroidism and ophthalmopathy. Each diagnosis was grounded in clinical symptoms, serum thyroxine and TRAb, thyroid ultrasound, and orbital computed tomography. Fresh peripheral blood, around 10 ml of it, supplied the PBMCs. Amplification of TCR beta CDR3 regions was performed using RNA transcripts as template. First-round RT-PCR with HTBI primers amplified the TCR CDR3 region. MiXCR was run by TCRdb on the multiplex PCR reads, yielding one entry per CDR3 protein. The sample yields roughly 750,000 distinct CDR3 sequences, less than 20% seen once. As concerns this clonotype: Its antigen remains unknown.

There are 15 residues in the CDR3. Per germline, CDR1 SEHNR and CDR2 FQNEAQ (reference sequence). Trimming cost V 5 bases and J 7 bases; bases outside gene matches: 10. General study results and limits: The blood repertoire included most of the expanded thyroid clonotypes above 0.001. Ophthalmopathy stood apart from stable hyperthyroidism in a 13 V-J model.

The specimen sequenced was blood. The sequence derives from a man aged 18 to 29 with Graves' hyperthyroidism. The V gene is TRBV7-9, the J gene TRBJ2-1; 8 bases map to TRBD2. CDR3 residues: CASSESGTRWNEQFF. DNA of the CDR3: TGTGCCAGCAGCGAGTCCGGGACTAGATGGAATGAGCAGTTCTTC.